This record looks at one TCR beta chain sequence and its context. Antigen: not known. The entry originates in a study of T cell responses to AZD1222 COVID-19 vaccine. Findings and caveats of the study: The study found Spike-specific TCR breadth and depth rose after two AZD1222 doses. In a largely white British group with more females than males, clonal diversity was possibly underestimated.

Trimming removed 5 bases from V and 5 bases from J; junction bases left unmatched: 14. This CDR3 has 17 residues. Germline V gene lookup returns CDR1 SGHAT and CDR2 FQNNGV. Generated by immunoSEQ multiplex PCR, the TCRdb table keeps only in-frame clones and is missing some. In the table there are about 160,000 clones, 70% to 90% of which are singletons. This clonotype originated in an adult who received the AZD1222 COVID-19 vaccine. The source material was peripheral blood, sampled 28 days after the second AZD1222 dose. The chain employs TRBV11-2 and TRBJ2-1, with TRBD2 identical over 8 bases. The CDR3 DNA reads TGTGCCAGCAGCCCGCAGGGCAGCGGGGGCGGGCACAATGAGCAGTTCTTC. This encodes CASSPQGSGGGHNEQFF.